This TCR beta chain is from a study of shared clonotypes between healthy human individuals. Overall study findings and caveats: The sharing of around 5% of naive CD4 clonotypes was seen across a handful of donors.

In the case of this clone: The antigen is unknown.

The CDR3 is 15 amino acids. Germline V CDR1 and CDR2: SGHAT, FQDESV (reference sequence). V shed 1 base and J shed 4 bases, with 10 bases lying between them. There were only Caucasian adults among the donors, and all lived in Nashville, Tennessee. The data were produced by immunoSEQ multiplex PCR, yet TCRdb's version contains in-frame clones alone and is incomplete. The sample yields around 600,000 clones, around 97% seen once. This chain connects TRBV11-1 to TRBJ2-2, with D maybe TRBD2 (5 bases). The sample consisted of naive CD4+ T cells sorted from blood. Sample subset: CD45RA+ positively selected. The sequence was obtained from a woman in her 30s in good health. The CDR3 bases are TGTGCCAGCAGCTTAGGTCCGGGGTTCACCGGGGAGCTGTTTTTT. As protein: CASSLGPGFTGELFF.